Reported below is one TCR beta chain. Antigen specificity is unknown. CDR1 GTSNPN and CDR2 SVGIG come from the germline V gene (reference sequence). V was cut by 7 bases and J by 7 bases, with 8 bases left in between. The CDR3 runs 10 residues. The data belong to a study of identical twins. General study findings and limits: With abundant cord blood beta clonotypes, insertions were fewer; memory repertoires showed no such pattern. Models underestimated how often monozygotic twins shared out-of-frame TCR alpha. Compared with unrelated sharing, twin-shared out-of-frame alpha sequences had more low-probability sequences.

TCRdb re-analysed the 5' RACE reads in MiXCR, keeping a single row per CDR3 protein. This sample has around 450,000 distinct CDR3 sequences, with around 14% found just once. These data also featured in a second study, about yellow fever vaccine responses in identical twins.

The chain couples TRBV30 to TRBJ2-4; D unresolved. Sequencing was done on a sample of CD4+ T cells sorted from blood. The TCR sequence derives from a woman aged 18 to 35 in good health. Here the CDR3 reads CALKGNIQYF. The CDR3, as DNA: TGTGCCTTAAAAGGGAACATTCAGTACTTC.